Following are 21 T cell receptor beta chains from one sample sequenced in a study of T cells in Graves' hyperthyroidism and ophthalmopathy. Amplification of TCR beta CDR3 regions was performed using RNA transcripts as template. The HTBI set primed first-round TCR CDR3 RT-PCR. TCRdb passed the multiplex PCR reads through MiXCR, listing each CDR3 protein once. This sample has roughly 750,000 distinct CDR3 sequences, with over 15% found just once. The sequenced material came from blood. The receptors shown here come from a man in his late teens or twenties with Graves' hyperthyroidism.

The genes are TRBV9 and TRBJ2-1; 11 nucleotides align to TRBD2. This CDR3 comprises 16 residues. CDR1 and CDR2 from the germline V gene are SGDLS and YYNGEE. Trimming at V came to 2 bases and at J to 4 bases, leaving 5 bases not matched to a gene. CDR3 DNA sequence: TGTGCCAGCAGCGTTGGACTAGCGGGCTTATACAATGAGCAGTTCTTC. Translation gives CASSVGLAGLYNEQFF. The full variable domain, rest sourced from reference TRBV9 and TRBJ2-1, is DSGVTQTPKHLITATGQRVTLRCSPRSGDLSVYWYQQSLDQGLQFLIQYYNGEERAKGNILERFSAQQFPDLHSELNLSSLELGDSALYFCASSVGLAGLYNEQFFGPGTRLTVL.

In this sample, this clonotype turned up a few times. The CDR3 nucleotides read TGTGCCAGCAGCGGTCACAGGGGAGTTCGGACTGAAGCTTTCTTT. It encodes CASSGHRGVRTEAFF. The rearrangement joins TRBV7-2 to TRBJ1-1; 7 nucleotides match TRBD1. The CDR3 runs 15 residues. Germline lookup yields CDR1 SGHTA and CDR2 FQGNSA. V gave up 5 bases and J gave up 5 bases; unmatched junction bases: 11.

This clonotype has at least ten counts. V is TRBV28 and J is TRBJ2-7, with D unresolved. Trimming took 5 bases from V and 0 from J, leaving 14 bases between them. CDR3 size: 15 residues. Germline V CDR1 and CDR2: MDHEN, SYDVKM. CDR3 region: CASSPPIPTSYEQYF. CDR3 nucleotides: TGTGCCAGCAGTCCCCCTATCCCAACCTCCTACGAGCAGTACTTC.

The rearrangement links TRBV20-1 to TRBJ1-5, with D unclear. The CDR3 runs to 16 residues. V gave up 0 bases and J gave up 5 bases, with 17 bases separating them. Looked up from germline, CDR1 is DFQATT and CDR2 is SNEGSKA (reference sequence). The chain's CDR3 is CSARDLKARGYQPQHF. The CDR3 DNA reads as TGCAGTGCTAGAGATCTAAAGGCAAGAGGGTATCAGCCCCAGCATTTT.

This clonotype was seen many times. This sequence joins TRBV6-1 and TRBJ1-1; D is uncertain. The germline V gene encodes CDR1 MNHNS and CDR2 SASEGT. The CDR3 extends over 14 amino acids. V lost 1 base and J lost 1, with 7 bases in between. The CDR3 loop reads CASSEGAGNTEAFF. In DNA form, the CDR3 reads TGTGCCAGCAGTGAAGGGGCCGGGAACACTGAAGCTTTCTTT.

This clonotype was observed a handful of times. The rearrangement joins TRBV9 to TRBJ2-7; D is undetermined. With 0 bases removed from V and 0 bases from J, the gap between germline ends came to 10 bases. The CDR3 is 15 amino acids. Germline assignment: CDR1 SGDLS and CDR2 YYNGEE. The DNA for the CDR3 is TGTGCCAGCAGCGTAGGCGGCGGACGCTCCTACGAGCAGTACTTC. Its protein product is CASSVGGGRSYEQYF.

The gene calls are TRBV5-5 and TRBJ1-1, with D tentatively TRBD1 (6 bases). The CDR3 has 17 residues. The V gene lost 4 bases and the J gene lost 3 bases, with 22 bases spanning the gap. Germline CDR1 is SGHKS and CDR2 is YYEKEE (reference sequence). The CDR3 reads CASSHRLGGALDTEAFF. CDR3 nucleotide sequence: TGTGCCAGCAGCCACCGGCTGGGGGGCGCGTTGGACACTGAAGCTTTCTTT.

This clonotype was seen a handful of times. V and J are TRBV4-1 and TRBJ2-1, with 9 bases matching TRBD1. V gave up 0 bases and J gave up 6 bases; unmatched junction bases: 3. The CDR3 is made up of 15 amino acids. Germline assignment: CDR1 MGHRA and CDR2 YSYEKL. The CDR3 region has the DNA TGCGCCAGCAGCCAAGAAGGGACAGGGCGCAATGAGCAGTTCTTC. It translates to CASSQEGTGRNEQFF.

V and J are TRBV29-1 and TRBJ1-4; D unresolved. Germline V gene data show CDR1 as SQVTM and CDR2 as ANQGSEA. The germline V and J ends were trimmed by 5 bases and 0 bases, with 4 bases remaining between them. The CDR3 contains 12 residues. The CDR3 sequence: CSVTATNEKLFF. The CDR3 DNA is TGCAGCGTTACAGCAACTAATGAAAAACTGTTTTTT.

The chain couples TRBV9 to TRBJ1-2, with TRBD1 matching 9 bases. CDR1 SGDLS and CDR2 YYNGEE come from the germline V gene. The V and J ends lost 3 bases and 6 bases, in that order; junction bases with no gene match: 15. This CDR3 is built from 17 residues. The CDR3 sequence is CASSDRQGGPLGDGYTF. The DNA for the CDR3 is TGTGCCAGCAGCGATCGACAGGGGGGCCCTCTCGGGGATGGCTACACCTTC.

The V and J genes are TRBV10-3 and TRBJ2-6, with 8 bases matching TRBD2. The germline V gene has CDR1 ENHRY and CDR2 SYGVKD. This CDR3 is built from 16 residues. Trimming removed 10 bases from V and 1 base from J; junction bases left unmatched: 9. The CDR3 loop is CATIAGWASGANVLTF. DNA of the CDR3: TGTGCCACCATAGCGGGATGGGCGTCTGGGGCCAACGTCCTGACTTTC.

The chain links TRBV3-1 to TRBJ2-3; TRBD2 matches 11 bases. Trimming removed 7 bases from V and 3 bases from J; junction bases left unmatched: 6. CDR1 LGHDT and CDR2 YNNKEL come from the germline V gene (reference sequence). The CDR3 length is 15 residues. The CDR3 spells CASNLGLAVTDTQYF. Written as DNA, the CDR3 is TGTGCCAGCAATTTGGGACTAGCGGTGACAGATACGCAGTATTTT.

This clonotype was observed a handful of times. The chain couples TRBV7-9 to TRBJ2-7, with a possible D match to TRBD2 (5 bases). This CDR3 region has 12 residues. The V and J ends lost 8 bases and 1 base respectively, with 9 bases between them. Per the germline V gene, CDR1 is SEHNR and CDR2 is FQNEAQ (reference sequence). The CDR3 sequence: CASASGSYEQYF. The DNA for the CDR3 is TGTGCCAGCGCCTCGGGGTCCTACGAGCAGTACTTC.

The sample holds a few counts of this clonotype. The chain carries TRBV11-3 and TRBJ2-1, with 7 bases lining up with TRBD2. Per germline, CDR1 SGHNT and CDR2 YENEEA. The CDR3 is made up of 15 amino acids. With V trimmed by 2 bases and J by 5 bases, 6 bases remained unmatched. As DNA, the CDR3 is TGTGCCAGCAGCTTAATGGCGGGGGTAAACAATGAGCAGTTCTTC. Protein sequence: CASSLMAGVNNEQFF.

This clonotype was counted at least ten times. The chain has TRBV30 and TRBJ2-3; a weak D match, TRBD2 (6 bases). CDR1 GTSNPN and CDR2 SVGIG come from the germline V gene (reference sequence). This CDR3 comprises 15 residues. Trimming removed 0 bases at V and 1 base at J, with 11 bases between. The CDR3, as DNA: TGTGCCTGGAGTGTAATGTCTAGCGGCACAGATACGCAGTATTTT. It encodes CAWSVMSSGTDTQYF.

The rearrangement links TRBV24-1 to TRBJ2-4; D is undetermined. V was trimmed by 4 bases and J by 0 bases, leaving 9 bases between them. The germline V gene has CDR1 KGHDR and CDR2 SFDVKD. The CDR3 length is 15 residues. The CDR3 spells CATSDPWTAKNIQYF. The CDR3 region has the DNA TGTGCCACCAGTGACCCGTGGACAGCCAAAAACATTCAGTACTTC.

The chain is built from TRBV7-6 and TRBJ1-3, with D hard to call. Trimming took 5 bases from V and 0 from J, leaving 8 bases between them. The CDR3 covers 14 residues. Looked up from germline, CDR1 is SGHVS and CDR2 is FNYEAQ. The chain's CDR3 is CASSLYTSGNTIYF. In nucleotides, the CDR3 is TGTGCCAGCAGCCTCTACACCTCTGGAAACACCATATATTTT.

In regard to this clonotype: A read error may produce the germline difference seen at one junction end. The V gene is TRBV7-2, the J gene TRBJ1-2, with D perhaps matching TRBD1 (6 bases). The germline V gene has CDR1 SGHTA and CDR2 FQGNSA. This CDR3 spans 13 amino acids. The CDR3 reads CASSQAPGDGHTF. DNA of the CDR3: TGCGCCAGCAGCCAAGCGCCAGGGGATGGCCACACCTTC.

This clonotype was found many times. The chain uses TRBV27 and TRBJ2-7; D may be TRBD2 (6 bases). The CDR3 has 14 amino acids. With 1 base removed from V and 5 bases from J, the gap between germline ends came to 12 bases. Germline CDR1 MNHEY, CDR2 SMNVEV (reference sequence). The CDR3 here is CASSLWRGENEQYF. The CDR3 region has the DNA TGTGCCAGCAGTTTATGGAGGGGTGAGAACGAGCAGTACTTC.

The J gene is TRBJ2-7, the V gene TRBV20-1, with 8 bases matching TRBD2. The CDR3 totals 14 residues. The J segment lost 4 bases and the V segment lost 0 bases, leaving 5 bases of the junction unmatched. Germline assignment: CDR1 DFQATT and CDR2 SNEGSKA (reference sequence). CDR3 coding DNA: TGCAGTGCTAGAGAACCGGGACTAGGGTACGAGCAGTACTTC. This translates into CSAREPGLGYEQYF.

The rearrangement links TRBV27 to TRBJ1-5; D perhaps matches TRBD1 (6 bases). The CDR3 length is 14 residues. CDR1 is MNHEY and CDR2 is SMNVEV in the germline V gene (reference sequence). The V end was cut by 7 bases, the J end by 2 bases, with 12 bases between. This CDR3 is CASKGGLGNQPQHF. The CDR3 DNA follows: TGTGCCAGCAAGGGGGGATTAGGCAATCAGCCCCAGCATTTT.